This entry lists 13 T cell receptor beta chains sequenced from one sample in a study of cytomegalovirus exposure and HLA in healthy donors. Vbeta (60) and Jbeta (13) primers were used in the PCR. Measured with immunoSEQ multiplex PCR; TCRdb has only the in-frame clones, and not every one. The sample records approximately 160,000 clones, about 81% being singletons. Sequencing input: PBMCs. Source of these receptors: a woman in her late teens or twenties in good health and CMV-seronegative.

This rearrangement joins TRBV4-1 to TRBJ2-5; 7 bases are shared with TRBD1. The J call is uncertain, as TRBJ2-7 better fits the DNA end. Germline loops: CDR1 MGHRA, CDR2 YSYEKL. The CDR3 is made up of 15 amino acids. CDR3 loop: CASSQGQGPGYEQYF. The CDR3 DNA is TGCGCCAGCAGCCAAGGACAGGGACCTGGCTACGAGCAGTACTTC.

The DNA for the CDR3 is TGCAGCGTCCTACGAGGGGCGGGGACTAGCATACAAGAGACCCAGTACTTC. This encodes CSVLRGAGTSIQETQYF. The chain links TRBV29-1 to TRBJ2-5; 9 bases agree with TRBD2. Looked up from germline, CDR1 is SQVTM and CDR2 is ANQGSEA. This CDR3 spans 17 amino acids. Trimming took 6 bases from V and 2 from J; bases not matched to a gene: 16.

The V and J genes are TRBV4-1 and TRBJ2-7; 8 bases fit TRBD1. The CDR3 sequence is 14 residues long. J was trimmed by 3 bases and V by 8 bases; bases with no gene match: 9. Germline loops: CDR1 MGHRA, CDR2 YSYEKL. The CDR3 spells CASSPGTGYYEQYF. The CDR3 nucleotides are TGCGCCAGCTCACCCGGGACAGGATACTACGAGCAGTACTTC.

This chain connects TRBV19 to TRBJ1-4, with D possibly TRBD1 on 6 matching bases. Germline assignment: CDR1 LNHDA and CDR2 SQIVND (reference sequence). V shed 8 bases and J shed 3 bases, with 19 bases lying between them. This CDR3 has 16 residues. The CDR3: CASGRVLGAPNEKLFF. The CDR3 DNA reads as TGTGCCAGTGGACGGGTTTTGGGGGCGCCTAATGAAAAACTGTTTTTT.

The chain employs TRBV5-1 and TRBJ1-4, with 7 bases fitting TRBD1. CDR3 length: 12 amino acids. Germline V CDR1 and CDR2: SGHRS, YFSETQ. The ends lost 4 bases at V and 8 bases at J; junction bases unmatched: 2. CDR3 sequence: CASSTTGEKLFF. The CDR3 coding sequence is TGCGCCAGCAGCACGACAGGGGAAAAACTGTTTTTT.

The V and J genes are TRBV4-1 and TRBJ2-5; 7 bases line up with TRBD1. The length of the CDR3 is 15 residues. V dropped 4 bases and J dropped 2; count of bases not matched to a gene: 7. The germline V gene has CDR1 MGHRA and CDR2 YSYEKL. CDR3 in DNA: TGCGCCAGCAGCCTCTCCGGGACAGTACAAGAGACCCAGTACTTC. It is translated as CASSLSGTVQETQYF.

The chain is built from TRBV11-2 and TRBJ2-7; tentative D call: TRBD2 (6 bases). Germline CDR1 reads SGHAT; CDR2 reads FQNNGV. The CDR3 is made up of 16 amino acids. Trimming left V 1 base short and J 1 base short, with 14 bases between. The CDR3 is CASSLGIRGSSYEQYF. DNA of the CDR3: TGTGCCAGCAGCTTAGGGATCCGGGGGAGTTCCTACGAGCAGTACTTC. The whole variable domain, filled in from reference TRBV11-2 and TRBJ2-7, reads EAGVAQSPRYKIIEKRQSVAFWCNPISGHATLYWYQQILGQGPKLLIQFQNNGVVDDSQLPKDRFSAERLKGVDSTLKIQPAKLEDSAVYLCASSLGIRGSSYEQYFGPGTRLTVT.

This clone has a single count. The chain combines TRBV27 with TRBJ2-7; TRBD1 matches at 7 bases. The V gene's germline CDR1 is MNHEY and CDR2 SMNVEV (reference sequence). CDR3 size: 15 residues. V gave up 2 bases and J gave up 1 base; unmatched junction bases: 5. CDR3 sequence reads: CASSLITGASYEQYF. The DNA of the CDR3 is TGTGCCAGCAGTTTAATAACAGGGGCGTCCTACGAGCAGTACTTC.

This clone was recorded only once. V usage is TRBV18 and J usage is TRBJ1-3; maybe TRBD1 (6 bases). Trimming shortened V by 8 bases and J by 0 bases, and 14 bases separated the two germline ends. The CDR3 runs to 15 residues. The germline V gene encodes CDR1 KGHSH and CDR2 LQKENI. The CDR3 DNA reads TGTGCCAGCAGAGTGACAGGCGACTCTGGAAACACCATATATTTT. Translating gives CASRVTGDSGNTIYF.

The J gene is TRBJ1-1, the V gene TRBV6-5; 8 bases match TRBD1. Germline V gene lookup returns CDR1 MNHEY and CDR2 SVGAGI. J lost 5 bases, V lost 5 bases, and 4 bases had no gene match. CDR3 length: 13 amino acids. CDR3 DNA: TGTGCCAGCAGTCTGACAGGGGTAACTGAAGCTTTCTTT. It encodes CASSLTGVTEAFF.

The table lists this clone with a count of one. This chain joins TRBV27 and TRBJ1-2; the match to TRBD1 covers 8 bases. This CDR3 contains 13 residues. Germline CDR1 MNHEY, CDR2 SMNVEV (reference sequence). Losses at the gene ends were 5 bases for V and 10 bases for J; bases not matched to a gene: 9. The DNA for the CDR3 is TGTGCCAGCAGTCTCCTTGGACAGGGCGCCTACACCTTC. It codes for CASSLLGQGAYTF.

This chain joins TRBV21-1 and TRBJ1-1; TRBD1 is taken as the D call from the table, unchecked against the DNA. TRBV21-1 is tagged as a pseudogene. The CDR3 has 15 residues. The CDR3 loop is CASSERTGFWPEAFF. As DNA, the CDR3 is TGTGCCAGCAGCGAAAGGACAGGGTTTTGGCCTGAAGCTTTCTTT.

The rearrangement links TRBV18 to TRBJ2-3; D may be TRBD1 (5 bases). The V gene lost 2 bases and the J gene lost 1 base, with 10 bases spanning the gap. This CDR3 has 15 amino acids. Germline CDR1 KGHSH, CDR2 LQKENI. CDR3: CASSPTDRGTDTQYF. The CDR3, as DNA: TGTGCCAGCTCACCAACAGACAGAGGCACAGATACGCAGTATTTT.